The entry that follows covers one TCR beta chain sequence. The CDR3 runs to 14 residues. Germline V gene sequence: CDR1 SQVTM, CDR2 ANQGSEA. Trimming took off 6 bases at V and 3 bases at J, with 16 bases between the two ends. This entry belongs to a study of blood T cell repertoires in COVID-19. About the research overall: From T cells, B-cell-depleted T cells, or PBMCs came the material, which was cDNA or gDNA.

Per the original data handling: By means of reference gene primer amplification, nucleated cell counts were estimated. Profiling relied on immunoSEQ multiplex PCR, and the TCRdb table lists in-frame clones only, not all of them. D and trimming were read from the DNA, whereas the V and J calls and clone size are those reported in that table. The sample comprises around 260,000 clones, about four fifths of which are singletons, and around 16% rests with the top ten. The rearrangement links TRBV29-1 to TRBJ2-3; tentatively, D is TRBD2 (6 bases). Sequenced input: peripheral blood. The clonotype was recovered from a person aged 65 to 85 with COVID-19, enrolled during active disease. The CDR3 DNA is TGCAGCGTGGGTAGCGGCAGCAGGACAGATACGCAGTATTTT. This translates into CSVGSGSRTDTQYF.